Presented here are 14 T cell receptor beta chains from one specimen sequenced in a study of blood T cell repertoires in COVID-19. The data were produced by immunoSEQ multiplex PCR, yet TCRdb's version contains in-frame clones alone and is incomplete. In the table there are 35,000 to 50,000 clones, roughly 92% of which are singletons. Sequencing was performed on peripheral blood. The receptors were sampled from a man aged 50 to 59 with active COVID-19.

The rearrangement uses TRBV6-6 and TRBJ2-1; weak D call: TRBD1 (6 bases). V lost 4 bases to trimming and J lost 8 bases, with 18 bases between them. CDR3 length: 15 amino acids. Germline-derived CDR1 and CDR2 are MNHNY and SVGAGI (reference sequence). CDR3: CASSLDGQKIDEQFF. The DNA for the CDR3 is TGTGCCAGCAGTTTGGACGGACAGAAAATTGATGAGCAGTTCTTC.

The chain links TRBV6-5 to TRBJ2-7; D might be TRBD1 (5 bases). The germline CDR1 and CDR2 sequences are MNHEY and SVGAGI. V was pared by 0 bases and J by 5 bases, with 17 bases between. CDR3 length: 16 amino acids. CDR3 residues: CASSYSVKGQGHEQYF. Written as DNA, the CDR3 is TGTGCCAGCAGTTACTCGGTGAAGGGTCAGGGTCACGAGCAGTACTTC.

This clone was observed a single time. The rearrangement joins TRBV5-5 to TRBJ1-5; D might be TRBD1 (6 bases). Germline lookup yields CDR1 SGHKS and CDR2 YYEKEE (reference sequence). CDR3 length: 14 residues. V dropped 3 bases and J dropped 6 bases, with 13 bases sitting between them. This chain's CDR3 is CASSSTGITQPQHF. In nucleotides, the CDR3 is TGTGCCAGCAGCTCCACAGGGATCACTCAGCCCCAGCATTTT.

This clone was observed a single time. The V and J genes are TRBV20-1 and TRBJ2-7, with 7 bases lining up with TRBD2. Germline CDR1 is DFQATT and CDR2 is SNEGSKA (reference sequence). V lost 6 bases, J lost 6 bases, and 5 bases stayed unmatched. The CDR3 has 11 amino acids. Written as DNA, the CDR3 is TGCAGTGCGGGGCGGGAGTTCGAGCAGTACTTC. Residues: CSAGREFEQYF.

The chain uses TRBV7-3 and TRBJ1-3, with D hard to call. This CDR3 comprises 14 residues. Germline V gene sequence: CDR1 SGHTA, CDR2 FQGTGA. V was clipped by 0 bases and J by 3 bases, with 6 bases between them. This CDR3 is CASSLTGGGNTIYF. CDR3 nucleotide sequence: TGTGCCAGCAGCTTAACAGGAGGTGGAAACACCATATATTTT.

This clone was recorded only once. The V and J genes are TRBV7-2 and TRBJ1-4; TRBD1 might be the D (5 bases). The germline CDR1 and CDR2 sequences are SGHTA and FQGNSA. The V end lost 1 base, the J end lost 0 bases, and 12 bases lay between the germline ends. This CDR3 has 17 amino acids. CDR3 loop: CASSLDFETATNEKLFF. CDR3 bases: TGTGCCAGCAGCTTAGATTTCGAGACAGCAACTAATGAAAAACTGTTTTTT.

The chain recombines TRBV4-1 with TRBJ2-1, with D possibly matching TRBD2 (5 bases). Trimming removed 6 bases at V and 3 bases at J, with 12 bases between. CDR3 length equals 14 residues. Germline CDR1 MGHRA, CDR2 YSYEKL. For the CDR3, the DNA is TGCGCCAGCAGTTATACGGGATTCTACAATGAGCAGTTCTTC. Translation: CASSYTGFYNEQFF.

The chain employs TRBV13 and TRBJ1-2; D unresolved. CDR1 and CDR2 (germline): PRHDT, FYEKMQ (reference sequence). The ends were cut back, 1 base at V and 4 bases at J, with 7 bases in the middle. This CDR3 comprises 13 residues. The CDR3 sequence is CASSLARSYGYTF. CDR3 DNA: TGTGCCAGCAGCTTAGCCCGGAGCTATGGCTACACCTTC.

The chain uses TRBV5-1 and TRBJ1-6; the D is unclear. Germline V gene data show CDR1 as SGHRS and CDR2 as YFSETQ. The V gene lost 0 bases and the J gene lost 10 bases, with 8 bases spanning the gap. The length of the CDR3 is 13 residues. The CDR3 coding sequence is TGCGCCAGCAGCTTGGTTTCATCCTCACCCCTCCACTTT. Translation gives CASSLVSSSPLHF.

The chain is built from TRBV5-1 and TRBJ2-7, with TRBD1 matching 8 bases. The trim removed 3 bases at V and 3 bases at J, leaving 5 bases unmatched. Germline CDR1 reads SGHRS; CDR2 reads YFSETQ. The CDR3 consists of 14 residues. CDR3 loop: CASSSTGQDYEQYF. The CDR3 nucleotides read TGCGCCAGCAGCTCGACGGGACAGGACTACGAGCAGTACTTC.

CDR3 region: CAISDGTPGGIQYF. The CDR3 DNA reads TGTGCCATCAGCGACGGGACTCCCGGGGGCATTCAGTACTTC. The chain carries TRBV10-3 and TRBJ2-4; D may be TRBD2 (6 bases). Looked up from germline, CDR1 is ENHRY and CDR2 is SYGVKD. CDR3 length: 14 residues. The V end was cut by 6 bases, the J end by 9 bases, with 18 bases between.

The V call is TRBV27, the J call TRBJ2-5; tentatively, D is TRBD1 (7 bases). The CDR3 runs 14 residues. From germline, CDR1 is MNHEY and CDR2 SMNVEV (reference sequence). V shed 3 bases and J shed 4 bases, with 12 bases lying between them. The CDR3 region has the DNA TGTGCCAGCAGTTTCTCCCAGGGGGGAGAGACCCAGTACTTC. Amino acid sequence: CASSFSQGGETQYF.

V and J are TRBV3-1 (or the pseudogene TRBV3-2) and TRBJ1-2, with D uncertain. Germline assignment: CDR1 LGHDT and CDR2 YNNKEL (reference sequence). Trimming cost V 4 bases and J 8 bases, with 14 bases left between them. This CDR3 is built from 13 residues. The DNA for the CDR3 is TGTGCCAGCAGCCGGGAGGGTACGAGCGGCTACACCTTC. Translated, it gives CASSREGTSGYTF.

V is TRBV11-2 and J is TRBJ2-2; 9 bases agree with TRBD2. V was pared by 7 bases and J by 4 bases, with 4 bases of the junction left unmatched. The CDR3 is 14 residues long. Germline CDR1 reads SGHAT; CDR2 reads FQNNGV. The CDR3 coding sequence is TGTGCCAGCACCCTAGCGGGAATCACCGGGGAGCTGTTTTTT. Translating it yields CASTLAGITGELFF.